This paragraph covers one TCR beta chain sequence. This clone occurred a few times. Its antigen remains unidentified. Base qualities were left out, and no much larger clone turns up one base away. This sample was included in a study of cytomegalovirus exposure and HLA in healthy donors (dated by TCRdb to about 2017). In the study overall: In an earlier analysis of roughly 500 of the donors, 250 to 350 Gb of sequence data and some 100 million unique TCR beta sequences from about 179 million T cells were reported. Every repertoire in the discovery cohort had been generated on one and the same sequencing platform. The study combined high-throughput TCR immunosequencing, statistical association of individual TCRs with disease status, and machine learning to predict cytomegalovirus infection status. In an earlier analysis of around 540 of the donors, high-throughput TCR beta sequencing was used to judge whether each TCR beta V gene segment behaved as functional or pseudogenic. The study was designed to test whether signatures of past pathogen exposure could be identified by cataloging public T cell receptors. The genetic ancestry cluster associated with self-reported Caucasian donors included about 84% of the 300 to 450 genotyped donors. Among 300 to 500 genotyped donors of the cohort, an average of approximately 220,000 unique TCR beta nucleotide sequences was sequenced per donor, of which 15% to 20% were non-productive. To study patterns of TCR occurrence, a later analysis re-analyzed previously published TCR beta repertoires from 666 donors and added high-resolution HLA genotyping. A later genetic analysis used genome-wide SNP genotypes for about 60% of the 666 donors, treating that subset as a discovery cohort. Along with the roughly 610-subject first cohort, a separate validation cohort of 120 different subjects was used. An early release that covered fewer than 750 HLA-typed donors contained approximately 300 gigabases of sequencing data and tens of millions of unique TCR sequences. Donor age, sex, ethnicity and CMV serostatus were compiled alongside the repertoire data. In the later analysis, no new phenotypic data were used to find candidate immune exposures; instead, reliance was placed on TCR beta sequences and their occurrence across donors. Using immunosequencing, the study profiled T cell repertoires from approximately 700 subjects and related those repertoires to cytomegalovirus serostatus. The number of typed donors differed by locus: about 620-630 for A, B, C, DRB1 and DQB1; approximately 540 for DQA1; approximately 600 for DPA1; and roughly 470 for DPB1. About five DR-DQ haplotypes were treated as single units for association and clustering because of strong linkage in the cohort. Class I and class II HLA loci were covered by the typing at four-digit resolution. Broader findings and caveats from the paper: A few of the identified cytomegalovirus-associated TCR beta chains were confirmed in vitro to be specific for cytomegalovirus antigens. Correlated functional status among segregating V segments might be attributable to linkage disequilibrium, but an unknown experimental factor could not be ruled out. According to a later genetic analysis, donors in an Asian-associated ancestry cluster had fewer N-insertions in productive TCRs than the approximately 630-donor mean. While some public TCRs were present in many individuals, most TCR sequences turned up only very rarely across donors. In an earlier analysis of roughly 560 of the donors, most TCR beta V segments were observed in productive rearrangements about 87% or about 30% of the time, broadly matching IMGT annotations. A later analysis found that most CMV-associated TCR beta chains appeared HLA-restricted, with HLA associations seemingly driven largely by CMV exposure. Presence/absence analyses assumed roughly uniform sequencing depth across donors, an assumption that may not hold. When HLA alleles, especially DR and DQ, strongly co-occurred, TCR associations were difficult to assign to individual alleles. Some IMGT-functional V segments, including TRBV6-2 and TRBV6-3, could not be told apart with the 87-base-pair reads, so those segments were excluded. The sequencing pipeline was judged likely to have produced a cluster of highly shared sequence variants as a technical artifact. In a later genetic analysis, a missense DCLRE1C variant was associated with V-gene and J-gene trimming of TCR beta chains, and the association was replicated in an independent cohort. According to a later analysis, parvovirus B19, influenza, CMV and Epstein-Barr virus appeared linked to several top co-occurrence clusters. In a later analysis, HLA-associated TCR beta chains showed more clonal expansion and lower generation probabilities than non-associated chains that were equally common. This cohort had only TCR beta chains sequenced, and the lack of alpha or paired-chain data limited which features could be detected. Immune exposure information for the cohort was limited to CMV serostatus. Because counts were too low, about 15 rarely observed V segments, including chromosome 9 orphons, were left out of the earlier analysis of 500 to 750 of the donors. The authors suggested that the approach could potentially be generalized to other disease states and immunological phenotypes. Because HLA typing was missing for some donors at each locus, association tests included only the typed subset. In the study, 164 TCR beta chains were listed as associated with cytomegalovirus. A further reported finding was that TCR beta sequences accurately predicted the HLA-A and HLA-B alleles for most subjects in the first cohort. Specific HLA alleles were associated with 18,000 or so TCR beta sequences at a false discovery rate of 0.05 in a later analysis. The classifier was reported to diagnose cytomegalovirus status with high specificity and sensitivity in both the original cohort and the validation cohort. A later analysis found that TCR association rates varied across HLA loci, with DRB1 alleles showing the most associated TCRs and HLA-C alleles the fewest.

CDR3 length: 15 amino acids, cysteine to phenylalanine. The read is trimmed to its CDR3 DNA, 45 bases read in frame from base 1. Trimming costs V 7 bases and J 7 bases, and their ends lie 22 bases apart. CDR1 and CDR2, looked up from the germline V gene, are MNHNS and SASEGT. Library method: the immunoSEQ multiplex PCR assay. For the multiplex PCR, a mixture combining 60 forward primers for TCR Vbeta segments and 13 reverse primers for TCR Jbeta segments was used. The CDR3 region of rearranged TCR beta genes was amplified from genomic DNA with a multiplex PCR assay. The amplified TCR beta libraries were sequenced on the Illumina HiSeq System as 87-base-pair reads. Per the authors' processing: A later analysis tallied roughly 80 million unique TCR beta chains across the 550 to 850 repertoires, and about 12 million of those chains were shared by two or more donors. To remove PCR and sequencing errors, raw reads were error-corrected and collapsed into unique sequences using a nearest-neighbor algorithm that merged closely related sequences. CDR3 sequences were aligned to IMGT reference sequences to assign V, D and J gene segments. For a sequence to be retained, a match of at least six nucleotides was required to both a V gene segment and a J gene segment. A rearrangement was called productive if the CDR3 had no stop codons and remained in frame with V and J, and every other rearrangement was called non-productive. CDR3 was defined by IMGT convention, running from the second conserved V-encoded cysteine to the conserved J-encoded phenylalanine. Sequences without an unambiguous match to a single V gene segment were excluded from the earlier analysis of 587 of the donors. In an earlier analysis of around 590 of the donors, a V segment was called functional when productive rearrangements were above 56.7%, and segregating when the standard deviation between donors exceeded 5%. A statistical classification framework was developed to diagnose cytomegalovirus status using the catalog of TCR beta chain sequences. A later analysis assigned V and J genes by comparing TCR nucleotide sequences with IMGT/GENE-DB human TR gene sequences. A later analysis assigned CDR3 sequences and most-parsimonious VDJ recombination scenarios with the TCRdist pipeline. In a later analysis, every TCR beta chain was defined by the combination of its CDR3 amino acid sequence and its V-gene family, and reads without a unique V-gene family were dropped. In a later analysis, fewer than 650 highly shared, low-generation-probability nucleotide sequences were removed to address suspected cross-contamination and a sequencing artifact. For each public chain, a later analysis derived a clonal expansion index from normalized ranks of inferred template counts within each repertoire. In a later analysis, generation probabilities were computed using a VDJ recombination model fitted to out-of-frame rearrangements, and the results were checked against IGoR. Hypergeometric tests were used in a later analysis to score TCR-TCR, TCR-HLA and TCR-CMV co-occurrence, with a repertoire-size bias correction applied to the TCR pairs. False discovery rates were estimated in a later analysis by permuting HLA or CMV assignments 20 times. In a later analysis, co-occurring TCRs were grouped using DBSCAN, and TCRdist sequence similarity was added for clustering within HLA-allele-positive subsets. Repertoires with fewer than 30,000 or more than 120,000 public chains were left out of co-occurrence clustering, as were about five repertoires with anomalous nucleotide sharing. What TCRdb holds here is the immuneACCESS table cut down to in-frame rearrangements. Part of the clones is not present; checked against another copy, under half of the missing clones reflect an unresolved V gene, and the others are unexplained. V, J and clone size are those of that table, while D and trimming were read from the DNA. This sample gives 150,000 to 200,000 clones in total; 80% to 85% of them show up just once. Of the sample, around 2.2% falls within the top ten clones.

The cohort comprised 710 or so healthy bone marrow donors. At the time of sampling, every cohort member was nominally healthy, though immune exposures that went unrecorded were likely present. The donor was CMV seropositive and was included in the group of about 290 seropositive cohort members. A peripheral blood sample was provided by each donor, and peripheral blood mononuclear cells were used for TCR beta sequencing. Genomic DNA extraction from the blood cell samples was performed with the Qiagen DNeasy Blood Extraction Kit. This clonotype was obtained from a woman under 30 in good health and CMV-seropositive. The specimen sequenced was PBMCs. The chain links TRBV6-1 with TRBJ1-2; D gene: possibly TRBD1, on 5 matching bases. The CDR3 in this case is CASIANRRARSGYTF. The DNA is TGTGCCAGCATCGCGAACCGCAGGGCCCGTAGTGGCTACACCTTC.